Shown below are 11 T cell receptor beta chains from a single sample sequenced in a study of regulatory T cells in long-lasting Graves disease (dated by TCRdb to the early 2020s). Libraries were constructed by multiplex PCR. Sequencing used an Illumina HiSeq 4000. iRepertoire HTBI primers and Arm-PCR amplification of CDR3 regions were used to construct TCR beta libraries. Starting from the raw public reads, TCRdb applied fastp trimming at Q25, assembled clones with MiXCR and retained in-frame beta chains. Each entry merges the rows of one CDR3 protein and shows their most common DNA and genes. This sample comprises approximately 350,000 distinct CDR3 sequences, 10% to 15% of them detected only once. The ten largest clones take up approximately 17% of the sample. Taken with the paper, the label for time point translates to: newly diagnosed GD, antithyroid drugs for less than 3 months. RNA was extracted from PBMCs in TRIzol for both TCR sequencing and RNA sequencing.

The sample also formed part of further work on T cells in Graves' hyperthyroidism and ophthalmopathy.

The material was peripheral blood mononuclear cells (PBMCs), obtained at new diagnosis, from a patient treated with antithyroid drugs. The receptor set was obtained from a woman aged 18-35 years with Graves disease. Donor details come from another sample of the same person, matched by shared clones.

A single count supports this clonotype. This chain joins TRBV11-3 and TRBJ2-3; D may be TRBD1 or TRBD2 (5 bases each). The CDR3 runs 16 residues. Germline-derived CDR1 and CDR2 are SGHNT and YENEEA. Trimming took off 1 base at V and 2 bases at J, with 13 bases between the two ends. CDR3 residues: CASSLGDRALTDTQYF. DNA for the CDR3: TGTGCCAGCAGCTTAGGGGACCGCGCCCTCACAGATACGCAGTATTTT.

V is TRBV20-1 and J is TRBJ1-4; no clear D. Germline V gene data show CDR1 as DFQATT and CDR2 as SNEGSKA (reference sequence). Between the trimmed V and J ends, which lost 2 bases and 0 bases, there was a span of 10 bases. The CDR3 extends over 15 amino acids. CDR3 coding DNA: TGCAGTGCTAGAAAAGGACGGACAACTAATGAAAAACTGTTTTTT. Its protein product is CSARKGRTTNEKLFF.

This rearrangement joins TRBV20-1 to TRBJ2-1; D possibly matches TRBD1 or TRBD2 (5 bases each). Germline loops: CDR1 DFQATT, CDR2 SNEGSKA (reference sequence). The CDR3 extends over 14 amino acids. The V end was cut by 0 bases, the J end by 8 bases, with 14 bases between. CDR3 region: CSARDERGGHEQFF. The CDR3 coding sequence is TGCAGTGCTAGAGATGAGAGGGGCGGGCATGAGCAGTTCTTC.

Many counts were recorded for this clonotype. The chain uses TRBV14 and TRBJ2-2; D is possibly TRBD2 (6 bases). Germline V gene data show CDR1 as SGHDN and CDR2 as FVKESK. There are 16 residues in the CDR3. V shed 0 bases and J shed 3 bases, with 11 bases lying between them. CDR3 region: CASSQEGRSYTGELFF. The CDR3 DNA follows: TGTGCCAGCAGCCAAGAGGGGAGGAGCTACACCGGGGAGCTGTTTTTT.

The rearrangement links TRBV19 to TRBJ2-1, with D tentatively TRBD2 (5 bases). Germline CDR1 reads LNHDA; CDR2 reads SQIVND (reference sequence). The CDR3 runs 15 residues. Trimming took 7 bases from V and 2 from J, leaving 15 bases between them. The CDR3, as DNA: TGTGCCAGTACCCCATGGAGCGGTACCTACAATGAGCAGTTCTTC. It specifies CASTPWSGTYNEQFF.

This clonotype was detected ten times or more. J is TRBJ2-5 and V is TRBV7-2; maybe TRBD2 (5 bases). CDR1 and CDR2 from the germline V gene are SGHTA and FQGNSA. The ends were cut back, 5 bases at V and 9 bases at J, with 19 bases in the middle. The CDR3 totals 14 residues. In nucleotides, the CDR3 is TGTGCCAGCAGCCCTATGGGTGAGGGTTGGGCCCAGTACTTC. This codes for CASSPMGEGWAQYF.

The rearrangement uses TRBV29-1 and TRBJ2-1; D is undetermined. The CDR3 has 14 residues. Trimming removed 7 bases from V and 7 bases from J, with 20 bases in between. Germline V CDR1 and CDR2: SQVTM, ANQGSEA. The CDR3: CSGLTVWGVNEQFF. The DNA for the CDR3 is TGCAGCGGCTTGACCGTATGGGGTGTAAATGAGCAGTTCTTC.

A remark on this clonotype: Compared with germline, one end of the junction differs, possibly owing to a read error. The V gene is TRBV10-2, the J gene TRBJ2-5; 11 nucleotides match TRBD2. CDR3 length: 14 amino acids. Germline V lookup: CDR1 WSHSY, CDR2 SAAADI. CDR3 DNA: TGTGCCAGCAGTTTGACTAGCGGGGAAGAGACCCAGTACTTC. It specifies CASSLTSGEETQYF.

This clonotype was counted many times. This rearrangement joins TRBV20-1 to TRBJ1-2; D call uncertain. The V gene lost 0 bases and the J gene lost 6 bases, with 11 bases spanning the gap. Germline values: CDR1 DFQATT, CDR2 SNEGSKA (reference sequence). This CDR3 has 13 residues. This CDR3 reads CSAREWVYHGYTF. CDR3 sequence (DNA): TGCAGTGCTAGAGAGTGGGTCTACCATGGCTACACCTTC.

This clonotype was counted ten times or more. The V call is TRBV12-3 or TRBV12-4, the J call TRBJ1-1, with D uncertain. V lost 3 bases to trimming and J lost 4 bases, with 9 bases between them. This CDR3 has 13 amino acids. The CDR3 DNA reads TGTGCCAGCAGTTTGTGGGCGGTCACTGAAGCTTTCTTT. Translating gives CASSLWAVTEAFF.

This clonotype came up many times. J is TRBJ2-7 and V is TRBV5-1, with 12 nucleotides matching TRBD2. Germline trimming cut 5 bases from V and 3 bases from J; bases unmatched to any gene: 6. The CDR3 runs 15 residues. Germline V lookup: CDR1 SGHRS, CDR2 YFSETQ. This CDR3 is CASRLAGGRFYEQYF. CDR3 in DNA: TGCGCCAGCAGGCTAGCGGGAGGGAGGTTCTACGAGCAGTACTTC. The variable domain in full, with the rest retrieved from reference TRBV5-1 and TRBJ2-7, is KAGVTQTPRYLIKTRGQQVTLSCSPISGHRSVSWYQQTPGQGLQFLFEYFSETQRNKGNFPGRFSGRQFSNSRSEMNVSTLELGDSALYLCASRLAGGRFYEQYFGPGTRLTVT.